The 9 T cell receptor beta chains reported below all come from one sample, sequenced in a study of OX40 agonist ivuxolimab in advanced cancers. Sequenced by immunoSEQ multiplex PCR; TCRdb stores in-frame clones only, minus some. In the table there are fewer than 85,000 clones, around 90% of which are singletons. The source was CD4+ or CD8+ T cells sorted from blood, collected in a trial of the OX40 agonist ivuxolimab. Source of these receptors: an adult with an advanced solid tumor such as melanoma, head and neck, liver or kidney cancer.

The V call is TRBV10-1, the J call TRBJ2-3; 10 nucleotides align to TRBD2. Trimming removed 2 bases from V and 4 bases from J; junction bases left unmatched: 6. This CDR3 has 16 residues. CDR1 and CDR2 from the germline V gene are WNHNN and SYGVQD (reference sequence). The CDR3 DNA is TGCGCCAGCAGTGAGGAGCCGGGACTAGCGCCAGATACGCAGTATTTT. Translation gives CASSEEPGLAPDTQYF.

This rearrangement joins TRBV7-3 to TRBJ2-1, with D tentatively TRBD2 (5 bases). The CDR3 is 14 residues long. CDR1 and CDR2 (germline): SGHTA, FQGTGA. Trimming stripped 5 bases from V and 6 bases from J, with 14 bases between. CDR3 loop: CASSPIGSINEQFF. The CDR3 DNA reads as TGTGCCAGCAGCCCAATTGGGAGCATCAATGAGCAGTTCTTC.

This sequence joins TRBV9 and TRBJ2-1; the D gene could be TRBD1 or TRBD2 (6 bases each). CDR3 length: 15 residues. V was shortened by 2 bases and J by 4 bases, with 13 bases between the two germline ends. Germline V gives CDR1 SGDLS, CDR2 YYNGEE. CDR3 nucleotides: TGTGCCAGCAGCGTCTCTGGGGGGCAATACAATGAGCAGTTCTTC. It encodes CASSVSGGQYNEQFF.

V and J are TRBV28 and TRBJ1-5; D may be TRBD1 (5 bases). CDR1 is MDHEN, CDR2 SYDVKM, per germline. Trimming removed 6 bases from V and 7 bases from J, with 13 bases in between. There are 13 residues in the CDR3. The CDR3 here is CASSLMGGQPQHF. CDR3 nucleotides: TGTGCCAGCAGCCTCATGGGGGGACAGCCCCAGCATTTT.

The chain joins TRBV2 to TRBJ1-3; the D is unclear. The germline CDR1 and CDR2 sequences are SNHLY and FYNNEI. Trimming took 4 bases from V and 4 from J, leaving 8 bases between them. The length of the CDR3 is 13 residues. This CDR3 is CASSARLGNTIYF. In DNA, the CDR3 is TGTGCCAGCAGTGCCCGACTGGGAAACACCATATATTTT.

The chain is built from TRBV2 and TRBJ1-5; D unclear. This CDR3 comprises 13 residues. V was cut by 5 bases and J by 5 bases, with 10 bases left in between. Germline lookup yields CDR1 SNHLY and CDR2 FYNNEI. CDR3 DNA: TGTGCCAGCAGTACTCGGGAATATCAGCCCCAGCATTTT. This codes for CASSTREYQPQHF.

The chain uses TRBV29-1 and TRBJ1-1; 9 nucleotides line up with TRBD1. Germline V lookup: CDR1 SQVTM, CDR2 ANQGSEA. The junction had 3 bases not matched to a gene; V was cut back by 4 bases and J by 3 bases. The CDR3 is 13 residues long. This CDR3 is CSVVGTGHTEAFF. The CDR3 DNA is TGCAGCGTTGTTGGGACAGGGCACACTGAAGCTTTCTTT.

This CDR3 reads CASSQDPTGGWNEQYF. In DNA form, the CDR3 reads TGCGCCAGCAGCCAAGACCCAACAGGGGGCTGGAACGAGCAGTACTTC. The chain couples TRBV4-1 to TRBJ2-7; 9 nucleotides align to TRBD1. V lost 0 bases, J lost 5 bases, and 8 bases stayed unmatched. The CDR3 totals 16 residues. The germline CDR1 and CDR2 sequences are MGHRA and YSYEKL.

The gene calls are TRBV7-8 and TRBJ1-2; D is unresolved. Germline V gene data show CDR1 as SGHVS and CDR2 as FQNEAQ. CDR3 size: 14 residues. V lost 2 bases and J 4 bases, leaving 11 bases between the germline ends. The CDR3 DNA sequence: TGTGCCAGCAGCTTATCCCCGGAGACCTATGGCTACACCTTC. Protein product: CASSLSPETYGYTF.